This T cell receptor beta chain was retrieved from a study of cytomegalovirus exposure and HLA in healthy donors. Study at large: Unique TCRs numbering some 80 million, obtained from HLA-typed donors, made up an early data release.

The PCR was carried out with 60 Vbeta primers and 13 Jbeta primers. Data came from immunoSEQ multiplex PCR; TCRdb stores just in-frame clones and leaves some out. The sample carries about 130,000 clones, roughly 18% recorded once. This clone has just a few counts. Its specificity is not known. Per the germline V gene, CDR1 is SEHNR and CDR2 is FQNEAQ (reference sequence). The CDR3 is 19 amino acids. The junction had 13 bases not matched to a gene; V was cut back by 4 bases and J by 2 bases. Overall study findings and caveats: A later analysis associated 15,000 or so TCR beta sequences with HLA alleles at a 0.05 false discovery rate. In presence/absence analyses, roughly uniform sequencing depth across donors was assumed.

This chain connects TRBV7-9 to TRBJ2-6; 8 bases are shared with TRBD2. The specimen was PBMCs. This receptor was taken from a female donor in good health and CMV-seropositive. The CDR3 DNA reads as TGTGCCAGCAGCTACGTCGGGACTAGGGGTCTCGCTGGGGCCAACGTCCTGACTTTC. Translation: CASSYVGTRGLAGANVLTF.